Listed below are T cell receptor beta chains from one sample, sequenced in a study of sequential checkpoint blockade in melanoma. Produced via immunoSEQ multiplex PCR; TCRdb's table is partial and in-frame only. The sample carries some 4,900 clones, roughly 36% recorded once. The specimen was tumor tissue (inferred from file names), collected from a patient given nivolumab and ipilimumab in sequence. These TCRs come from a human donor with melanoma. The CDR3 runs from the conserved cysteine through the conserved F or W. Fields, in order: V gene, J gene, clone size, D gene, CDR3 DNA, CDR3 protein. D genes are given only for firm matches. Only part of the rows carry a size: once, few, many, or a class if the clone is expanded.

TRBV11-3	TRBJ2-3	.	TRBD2	TGTGCCAGCAGTCAGAGCGGGACCACAGATACGCAGTATTTT	CASSQSGTTDTQYF
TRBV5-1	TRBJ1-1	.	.	TGCGCCAGCAGCTTGGGTCAGGGGAGCGCTGAAGCTTTCTTT	CASSLGQGSAEAFF
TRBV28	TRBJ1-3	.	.	TGTGCCAGCAGTTTTGAGGGGTGGGTCTCTGGAAACACCATATATTTT	CASSFEGWVSGNTIYF
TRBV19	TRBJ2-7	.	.	TGTGCCAGTAGTATAGGCCAATACGAGGGCGTGGAGCAGTACTTC	CASSIGQYEGVEQYF
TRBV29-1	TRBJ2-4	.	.	TGCAGCGTTGGGGGGACCAAAAACATTCAGTACTTC	CSVGGTKNIQYF
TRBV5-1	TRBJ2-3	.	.	TGCGCCAGCAGCTTGGTCCTGGGGGCGGATACGCAGTATTTT	CASSLVLGADTQYF
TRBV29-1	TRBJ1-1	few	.	TGCAGCGTTGCGTCCTCTATGAACACTGAAGCTTTCTTT	CSVASSMNTEAFF
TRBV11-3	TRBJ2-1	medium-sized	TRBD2	TGTGCCAGCAGCTTACGATTGCGGGAGATTGAGCAGTTCTTC	CASSLRLREIEQFF
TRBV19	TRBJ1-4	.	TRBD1	TGTGCCAGTAGTATACGACAGGGAACTAATGAAAAACTGTTTTTT	CASSIRQGTNEKLFF
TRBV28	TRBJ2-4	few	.	TGTGCCAGCAGTTTGGGTTGGGCCCAAAACATTCAGTACTTC	CASSLGWAQNIQYF
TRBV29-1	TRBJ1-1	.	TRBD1	TGCAGCGTCCCGGGACAGGGGACTGAAGCTTTCTTT	CSVPGQGTEAFF
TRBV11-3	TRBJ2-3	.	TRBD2	TGTGCCAGCAGCTCTAGCGGGAGGAAGGGTACGCAGTATTTT	CASSSSGRKGTQYF
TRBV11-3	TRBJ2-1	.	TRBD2	TGTGCCAGCAGCTTAGATGGACTAGTCACCCATGAGCAGTTCTTC	CASSLDGLVTHEQFF
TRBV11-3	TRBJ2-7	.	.	TGTGCCAGCAGCTTCCGGGGAGGCACCTACGAGCAGTACTTC	CASSFRGGTYEQYF
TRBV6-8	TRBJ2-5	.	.	TGTGCCAGCAGTTACTCCTCGGGGCAAGAGACCCAGTACTTC	CASSYSSGQETQYF
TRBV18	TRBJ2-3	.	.	TGTGCCAGCTCACCACGCTTGTCGGGCACAGATACGCAGTATTTT	CASSPRLSGTDTQYF
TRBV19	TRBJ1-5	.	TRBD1	TGTGCCAGTAGTATAGATAGGCGACAGGGGGTCCAGCATTTT	CASSIDRRQGVQHF
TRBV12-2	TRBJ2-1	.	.	TGTGCCACTCCACGGAGGACAGGATTTATCAATGAGCAGTTCTTC	CATPRRTGFINEQFF
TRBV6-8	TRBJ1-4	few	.	TGTGCCAGCAGGCGCAGGGGAGAAGAGGAAAAACTGTTTTTT	CASRRRGEEEKLFF
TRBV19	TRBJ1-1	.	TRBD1	TGTGCCAGTAGTTCAGTGGGACAGGGGCGTGACACTGAAGCTTTCTTT	CASSSVGQGRDTEAFF
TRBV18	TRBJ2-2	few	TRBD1	TGTGCCAGCTCATACACCCCGGACAGGGGCGTGCTGTTTTTT	CASSYTPDRGVLFF
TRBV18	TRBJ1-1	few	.	TGTGCCAGCTCACCGGGACAAGCGAACACTGAAGCTTTCTTT	CASSPGQANTEAFF
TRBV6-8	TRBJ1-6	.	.	TGTGCCACCAGAGACAGCGACGATAATTCACCCCTCCACTTT	CATRDSDDNSPLHF
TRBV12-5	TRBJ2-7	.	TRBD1	TGTGCTAGTGGTTTGGTATCGACAGGGTTTACCCACGAGCAGTACTTC	CASGLVSTGFTHEQYF
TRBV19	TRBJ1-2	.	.	TGTGCCAGTTCGGCAGGGCCCGCTAACTATGGCTACACCTTC	CASSAGPANYGYTF
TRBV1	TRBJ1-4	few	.	TGCGCCAGCAGCCGGTCCCAAACACCCGATGAAAAACTGTTTTTT	CASSRSQTPDEKLFF
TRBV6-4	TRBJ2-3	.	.	TGTGCCAGCAGTTACCGGACAACCGCGGGCACAGATACGCAGTATTTT	CASSYRTTAGTDTQYF
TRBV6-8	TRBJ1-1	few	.	TGTGCCAGCATCGGGTCGGGGACGGAAGCTTTCTTT	CASIGSGTEAFF
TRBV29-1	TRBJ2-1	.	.	TGCAGCGTTGAAGAATTTAGGACTCGCTCCTACAATGAGCAGTTCTTC	CSVEEFRTRSYNEQFF
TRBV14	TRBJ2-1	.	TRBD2	TGTGCCAGCAGCCAGGCTAGCGGGACCTTCTCCTACAATGAGCAGTTCTTC	CASSQASGTFSYNEQFF
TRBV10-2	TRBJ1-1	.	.	TGCGCCAGCAGTGACGATACAGTTTACACTGAAGCTTTCTTT	CASSDDTVYTEAFF
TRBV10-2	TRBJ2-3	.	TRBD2	TGCGCCAGCACCAAACTAGCGGGAGTGGGTCCAGATACGCAGTATTTT	CASTKLAGVGPDTQYF
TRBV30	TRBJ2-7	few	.	TGTGCCTGGAGTGCTCTCCGAAACGCCTACGAGCAGTACTTC	CAWSALRNAYEQYF
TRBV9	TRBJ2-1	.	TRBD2	TGTGCCAGCAGCCCCCGGGGTAGCGGGTACAATGAGCAGTTCTTC	CASSPRGSGYNEQFF
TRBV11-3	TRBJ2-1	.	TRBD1	TGTGCCAGCAGCTTCACCGGGACAGGGGTCTGGGATGAGCAGTTCTTC	CASSFTGTGVWDEQFF
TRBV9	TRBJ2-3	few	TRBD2	TGTGCCAGCAGTGCCCGGACTAGCGGCGGCACAGATACGCAGTATTTT	CASSARTSGGTDTQYF
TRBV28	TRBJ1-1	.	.	TGTGCCAGCAGTTTGGGGTGGGCTGAAGCTTTCTTT	CASSLGWAEAFF